These 4 T cell receptor beta chains came from one sample sequenced in a study of radiotherapy plus CTLA-4 blockade in lung cancer (dated by TCRdb to the late 2010s). Preparation of the library involved the immunoSEQ multiplex PCR assay. Held by TCRdb, this immuneACCESS table contains in-frame sequences only and omits some clones. Under half of the omission traces to an unresolved V gene where checked; the cause of the rest is unknown. This sample holds about 76,000 clones; roughly 80% were observed only once. The ten largest clonotypes hold 0.79% of the sample. This sample comprised peripheral blood, obtained from a patient treated with radiotherapy plus ipilimumab. These TCRs come from a human donor with non-small cell lung cancer who had stable disease on radiotherapy plus ipilimumab.

This clone was detected once. V usage is TRBV20-1 and J usage is TRBJ1-5; D uncertain. The V and J ends lost 1 base and 11 bases respectively, with 9 bases between them. The CDR3 is made up of 11 amino acids. Germline V gene lookup returns CDR1 DFQATT and CDR2 SNEGSKA (reference sequence). The CDR3 sequence: CSARAPGAQHF. The CDR3 bases are TGCAGTGCTAGAGCCCCCGGAGCCCAGCATTTT.

The V gene is TRBV10-3, the J gene TRBJ2-7; 8 bases are a match to TRBD1. V lost 6 bases and J lost 2; bases outside the gene matches: 3. The CDR3 consists of 13 residues. Germline assignment: CDR1 ENHRY and CDR2 SYGVKD. CDR3 bases: TGTGCCATCAGCGGACAGGGAGCCTACGAGCAGTACTTC. It encodes CAISGQGAYEQYF.

The rearrangement links TRBV28 to TRBJ1-2, with TRBD1 matching 7 bases. The CDR3 extends over 14 amino acids. Germline CDR1 is MDHEN and CDR2 is SYDVKM. V was clipped by 7 bases and J by 2 bases; unmatched bases: 7. CDR3 sequence: CASTYSGQNYGYTF. The CDR3, as DNA: TGTGCCAGCACCTATTCGGGACAGAACTATGGCTACACCTTC.

This chain links TRBV2 with TRBJ2-5; D unresolved. The germline gives CDR1 SNHLY, CDR2 FYNNEI. V lost 6 bases and J lost 4, with 21 bases in between. The CDR3 runs to 16 residues. CDR3 bases: TGTGCCAGCAGCGGTATAGGGCGTGGGATTGGAGAGACCCAGTACTTC. It specifies CASSGIGRGIGETQYF.